This T cell receptor (beta chain) was recorded in a study of blood T cell repertoires in COVID-19. Produced via immunoSEQ multiplex PCR; TCRdb's table is partial and in-frame only. Altogether some 40,000 clones are present, roughly 80% being singletons, with the ten largest covering about 14%. The CDR3 covers 13 residues. Germline V gene sequence: CDR1 SGHAT, CDR2 FQNNGV. Trimming shortened V by 2 bases and J by 6 bases, and 8 bases separated the two germline ends. This clone was counted between two and nine times. This TCR was sampled from a man in his fifties with active or convalescent COVID-19. What was sequenced was peripheral blood. The rearrangement joins TRBV11-2 to TRBJ1-5; D ambiguous. Here the CDR3 reads CASSLSGVQPQHF. DNA of the CDR3: TGTGCCAGCAGCTTATCCGGGGTTCAGCCCCAGCATTTT.